This T cell receptor (beta chain) comes out of a study of T cells expressing NK-cell markers. At the level of the study: All TCR beta repertoires analysed originated from sorted CD3+CD56+NKG2C+, CD3+CD56+NKG2C- and CD3+CD56-NKG2C+ T cells. Seven of the eight sequenced donors were HCMV-seropositive; one was seronegative.

The CDR3 spans 13 residues. TCRdb re-called the 5' RACE reads and gives one entry per CDR3 protein, without DNA. Across a few hundred thousand distinct CDR3 sequences, the top ten clones capture approximately 0.42% of the sample. This rearrangement joins TRBV12-3 or TRBV12-4 to TRBJ1-1; TCRdb's assignment of TRBD1 cannot be checked, as there is no DNA. The sequence was obtained from a man in his late teens or twenties in good health. Sequenced: blood T cells: a sorted CD56 or NKG2C T cell subset, CD4+ or CD8+ T cells, or bulk PBMC T cells (not recorded which). CDR3 in amino acids: CASSLDRPTEAFF.